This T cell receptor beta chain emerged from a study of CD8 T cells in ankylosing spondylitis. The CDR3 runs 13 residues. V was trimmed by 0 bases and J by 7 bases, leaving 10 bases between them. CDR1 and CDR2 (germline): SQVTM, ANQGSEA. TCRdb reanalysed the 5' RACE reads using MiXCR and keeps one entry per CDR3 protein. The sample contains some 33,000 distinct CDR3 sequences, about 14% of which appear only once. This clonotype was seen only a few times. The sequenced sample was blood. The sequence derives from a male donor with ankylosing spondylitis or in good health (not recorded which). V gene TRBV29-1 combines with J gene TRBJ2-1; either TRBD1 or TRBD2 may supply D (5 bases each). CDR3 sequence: CSVEEEAGNEQFF. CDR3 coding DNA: TGCAGCGTTGAAGAGGAGGCAGGGAATGAGCAGTTCTTC.